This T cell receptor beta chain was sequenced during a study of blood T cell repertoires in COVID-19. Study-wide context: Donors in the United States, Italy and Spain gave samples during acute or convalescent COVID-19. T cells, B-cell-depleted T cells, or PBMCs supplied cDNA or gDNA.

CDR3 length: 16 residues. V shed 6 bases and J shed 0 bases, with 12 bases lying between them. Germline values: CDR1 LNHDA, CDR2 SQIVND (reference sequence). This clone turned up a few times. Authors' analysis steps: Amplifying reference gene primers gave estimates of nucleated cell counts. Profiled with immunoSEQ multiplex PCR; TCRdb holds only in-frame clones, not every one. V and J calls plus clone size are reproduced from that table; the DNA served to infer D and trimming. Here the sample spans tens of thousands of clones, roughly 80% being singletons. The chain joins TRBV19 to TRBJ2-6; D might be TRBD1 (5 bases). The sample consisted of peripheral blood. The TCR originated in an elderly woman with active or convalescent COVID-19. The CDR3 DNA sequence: TGTGCCAGTAGGCCAGGGATGTACTCTGGGGCCAACGTCCTGACTTTC. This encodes CASRPGMYSGANVLTF.